The following is a T cell receptor (beta chain) sequence with its context. The sample originates from a study of blood T cell repertoires in COVID-19. The length of the CDR3 is 14 residues. The V end was cut by 2 bases, the J end by 6 bases, with 13 bases between. Germline assignment: CDR1 MNHNY and CDR2 SVGAGI (reference sequence). The protocol was immunoSEQ multiplex PCR, while the TCRdb copy is restricted to in-frame clones and leaves out a portion. This table holds tens of thousands of clones, around 89% found once. The chain employs TRBV6-6 and TRBJ1-2; D uncertain. The TCR sequence derives from a woman aged 80 or over with active COVID-19. Sequencing input: peripheral blood. The CDR3 DNA follows: TGTGCCAGCAGTTACGAGCTCCCCGGTAATGGCTACACCTTC. Translation: CASSYELPGNGYTF.